The 2 T cell receptor beta chains below all came from one sample that was sequenced in a study of T cells in Graves' hyperthyroidism and ophthalmopathy (dated 2019 in TCRdb). Libraries were made using multiplex PCR. TCRdb names Illumina HiSeq 2000 as the instrument used. Amplification of TCR beta CDR3 regions was carried out from RNA transcripts. The TCR CDR3 was subjected to a first round of RT-PCR using the HTBI primer set and the Qiagen OneStep RT-PCR kit. TCRdb trimmed public reads at Q25 via fastp, called clones via MiXCR and kept in-frame beta chains. Records with the same CDR3 protein are collapsed into one entry carrying the most frequent genes and DNA. The sample table records about 610,000 distinct CDR3 sequences; roughly 14% of these occur just once. The ten largest clones add up to 3.5% to 4.5% of the sample. What was sequenced was blood. These receptors were taken from a woman between 35 and 50 years old with Graves' ophthalmopathy.

The rearrangement links TRBV27 to TRBJ1-5; 7 nucleotides match TRBD1. This CDR3 comprises 15 residues. Unmatched junction bases numbered 6, after V lost 6 bases and J lost 1 base. Germline V CDR1 and CDR2: MNHEY, SMNVEV (reference sequence). The CDR3 loop is CASRPGTVSNQPQHF. CDR3 nucleotide sequence: TGTGCCAGCAGACCCGGGACAGTGAGCAATCAGCCCCAGCATTTT.

A note on this clonotype: A much larger clone sits a single nucleotide away, making a read error possible. This chain connects TRBV28 to TRBJ1-1; tentative D call: TRBD1 (5 bases). Trimming cost V 5 bases and J 6 bases, with 16 bases left between them. The germline gives CDR1 MDHEN, CDR2 SYDVKM. The CDR3 is 14 residues long. The CDR3 nucleotides read TGTGCCAGCAGTCCCCAGGGAGGGACCGCTGAAGCTTTCTTT. Translated, it gives CASSPQGGTAEAFF. Complete variable domain (other parts from reference TRBV28 and TRBJ1-1): DVKVTQSSRYLVKRTGEKVFLECVQDMDHENMFWYRQDPGLGLRLIYFSYDVKMKEKGDIPEGYSVSREKKERFSLILESASTNQTSMYLCASSPQGGTAEAFFGQGTRLTVV.